The 26 T cell receptor beta chains below were found in one sample sequenced in a study of shared clonotypes between healthy human individuals. This table comes from immunoSEQ multiplex PCR, and its TCRdb copy is limited to in-frame clones, with some not included. The sample lists some 2.4 million clones, roughly 93% seen once, with 0.36% in the top ten. Sequencing used naive CD4+ T cells from PBMCs. Stated subset: CD45RA+ positively selected. These receptors came from a man in his late teens or twenties in good health. Some clones in this sample may be carry-over from other donors' samples.

This clone was counted a few times. V gene TRBV6-6 combines with J gene TRBJ1-1; TRBD1 is a possible D gene (5 bases). The CDR3 runs to 14 residues. Trimming took off 2 bases at V and 4 bases at J, with 11 bases between the two ends. Germline lookup yields CDR1 MNHNY and CDR2 SVGAGI (reference sequence). CDR3 nucleotide sequence: TGTGCCAGCAGTTACGGGACGGAGGGCACTGAAGCTTTCTTT. This sequence encodes CASSYGTEGTEAFF.

A note on this clone: Other DNA sequences in this sample translate to the same CDR3. CDR3 residues: CASSFGTGSGYTF. The CDR3, as DNA: TGCGCCAGCAGCTTCGGGACAGGGTCTGGCTACACCTTC. This sequence joins TRBV5-1 and TRBJ1-2; TRBD1 agrees at 9 bases. Germline CDR1 reads SGHRS; CDR2 reads YFSETQ. V was pared by 2 bases and J by 7 bases, with 3 bases of the junction left unmatched. The CDR3 runs to 13 residues.

J is TRBJ1-1 and V is TRBV14; tentative D call: TRBD1 (5 bases). Trimming took 4 bases from V and 0 from J, leaving 6 bases between them. Germline V gene data show CDR1 as SGHDN and CDR2 as FVKESK. This CDR3 contains 13 residues. In DNA form, the CDR3 reads TGTGCCAGCAGCCTGACAGTGAACACTGAAGCTTTCTTT. Its protein is CASSLTVNTEAFF. The entire variable domain, with the rest obtained from reference TRBV14 and TRBJ1-1, is as follows: EAGVTQFPSHSVIEKGQTVTLRCDPISGHDNLYWYRRVMGKEIKFLLHFVKESKQDESGMPNNRFLAERTGGTYSTLKVQPAELEDSGVYFCASSLTVNTEAFFGQGTRLTVV.

The CDR3 spells CASSLTGVRAYEQYF. The DNA for the CDR3 is TGTGCCAGCAGTTTGACGGGGGTTAGGGCCTACGAGCAGTACTTC. The chain combines TRBV27 with TRBJ2-7; possible D gene TRBD2, 6 bases. CDR3 length equals 15 residues. V was pared by 3 bases and J by 2 bases, with 14 bases between. Germline CDR1 is MNHEY and CDR2 is SMNVEV (reference sequence).

This sequence joins TRBV28 and TRBJ2-7; unclear D gene. Germline V gene sequence: CDR1 MDHEN, CDR2 SYDVKM. CDR3 size: 13 residues. Trimming took off 4 bases at V and 4 bases at J, with 11 bases between the two ends. The CDR3 DNA reads as TGTGCCAGCAGTTATGGGCCCCTTTACGAGCAGTACTTC. This encodes CASSYGPLYEQYF.

The chain couples TRBV4-2 to TRBJ1-2, with 8 bases fitting TRBD1. The CDR3 contains 15 residues. Per germline, CDR1 LGHNA and CDR2 YNFKEQ. Losses at the gene ends were 1 base for V and 4 bases for J; bases not matched to a gene: 5. The CDR3 is CASSQVSGGSYGYTF. CDR3 DNA: TGTGCCAGCAGCCAAGTTTCAGGGGGCAGCTATGGCTACACCTTC.

This chain connects TRBV7-2 to TRBJ2-3; D ambiguous. This CDR3 is built from 12 residues. The V end lost 3 bases, the J end lost 9 bases, and 10 bases lay between the germline ends. Germline-derived CDR1 and CDR2 are SGHTA and FQGNSA. CDR3 in DNA: TGTGCCAGCAGCTTCACCCCTCTCACGCAGTATTTT. Amino acid sequence: CASSFTPLTQYF.

The V gene is TRBV2, the J gene TRBJ1-2, with D maybe TRBD1 (5 bases). V was trimmed by 3 bases and J by 5 bases, leaving 13 bases between them. The CDR3 loop spans 14 amino acids. In germline, CDR1 is SNHLY, CDR2 FYNNEI. The CDR3 nucleotides read TGTGCCAGCAGTGAGAGGCAGGGAACATATGGCTACACCTTC. Protein product: CASSERQGTYGYTF.

V usage is TRBV7-2 and J usage is TRBJ1-1, with D possibly TRBD1 on 5 matching bases. From germline, CDR1 is SGHTA and CDR2 FQGNSA. Trimming took off 5 bases at V and 1 base at J, with 14 bases between the two ends. The CDR3 spans 15 residues. For the CDR3, the DNA is TGTGCCAGCAGCGCGCCAGGGTTTAAGAACACTGAAGCTTTCTTT. Protein product: CASSAPGFKNTEAFF.

The chain uses TRBV5-1 and TRBJ1-2; 11 bases agree with TRBD1. V was clipped by 2 bases and J by 7 bases; unmatched bases: 7. CDR3 length equals 15 residues. Looked up from germline, CDR1 is SGHRS and CDR2 is YFSETQ. The DNA for the CDR3 is TGCGCCAGCAGCTTAACGGGACAGGGGGAAGTTGGCTACACCTTC. As protein: CASSLTGQGEVGYTF.

In its sample, this clone was seen once. The V and J genes are TRBV28 and TRBJ2-3; possibly TRBD2 for D (5 bases). The CDR3 is made up of 14 amino acids. V shed 8 bases and J shed 6 bases, with 18 bases lying between them. Per the germline V gene, CDR1 is MDHEN and CDR2 is SYDVKM. DNA of the CDR3: TGTGCCAGCGGGCAAATGGGGAGTATCGATACGCAGTATTTT. It translates to CASGQMGSIDTQYF.

The chain carries TRBV5-4 and TRBJ2-2; D gene ambiguous. The CDR3 consists of 14 residues. The germline V gene encodes CDR1 SGHNT and CDR2 YYREEE (reference sequence). The V end lost 0 bases, the J end lost 4 bases, and 7 bases lay between the germline ends. CDR3 residues: CASSLDSRTGELFF. As DNA, the CDR3 is TGTGCCAGCAGCTTGGATTCACGCACCGGGGAGCTGTTTTTT.

V gene TRBV13 combines with J gene TRBJ1-3; D ambiguous. The ends were cut back, 5 bases at V and 0 bases at J, with 14 bases in the middle. From germline, CDR1 is PRHDT and CDR2 FYEKMQ (reference sequence). CDR3 size: 16 residues. The CDR3: CASSPRAGRSGNTIYF. The CDR3 nucleotides are TGTGCCAGCAGCCCCCGGGCCGGCCGCTCTGGAAACACCATATATTTT. Combining the CDR3 with reference TRBV13 and TRBJ1-3 gives the whole variable domain AAGVIQSPRHLIKEKRETATLKCYPIPRHDTVYWYQQGPGQDPQFLISFYEKMQSDKGSIPDRFSAQQFSDYHSELNMSSLELGDSALYFCASSPRAGRSGNTIYFGEGSWLTVV.

This sequence joins TRBV6-1 and TRBJ2-3, with 9 bases aligning to TRBD2. This CDR3 spans 13 amino acids. Per germline, CDR1 MNHNS and CDR2 SASEGT. J lost 7 bases, V lost 8 bases, and 7 bases had no gene match. The CDR3 protein is CASLAGMGNTQYF. As DNA, the CDR3 is TGTGCCAGCCTAGCGGGAATGGGGAATACGCAGTATTTT.

To note about this clone: Other DNA sequences in the same sample also yield this CDR3. The chain is built from TRBV5-6 and TRBJ2-7, with D possibly being TRBD2 (5 bases). Trimming left V 0 bases short and J 6 bases short, with 7 bases between. Germline values: CDR1 SGHDT, CDR2 YYEEEE. This CDR3 has 12 residues. The CDR3 region has the DNA TGTGCCAGCAGCTTGGGAGGGATCGAGCAGTACTTC. Translated: CASSLGGIEQYF.

V is TRBV5-1 and J is TRBJ2-7; possible D gene TRBD1, 6 bases. Trimming took 1 base from V and 3 from J, leaving 11 bases between them. Germline V gene data show CDR1 as SGHRS and CDR2 as YFSETQ. This CDR3 contains 14 residues. The CDR3 sequence: CASSLPQGFYEQYF. The DNA for the CDR3 is TGCGCCAGCAGCTTGCCACAGGGCTTCTACGAGCAGTACTTC.

In this sample, this clone turned up once. V is TRBV11-2 and J is TRBJ2-3; 14 positions match TRBD2. CDR1 is SGHAT and CDR2 is FQNNGV in the germline V gene. The V gene end was trimmed by 4 bases and the J gene end by 4 bases; junction bases not matched to a gene: 7. There are 17 residues in the CDR3. CDR3 region: CASSSPTSGRAPDTQYF. The CDR3 DNA sequence: TGTGCCAGCAGCTCCCCGACTAGCGGGAGGGCCCCAGATACGCAGTATTTT.

V usage is TRBV9 and J usage is TRBJ2-1; D not resolved. In germline, CDR1 is SGDLS, CDR2 YYNGEE. Between the trimmed V and J ends, which lost 4 bases and 4 bases, there was a span of 12 bases. There are 14 residues in the CDR3. DNA of the CDR3: TGTGCCAGCAGCCCCGACCCGTGGTACAATGAGCAGTTCTTC. This gives the protein CASSPDPWYNEQFF.

The chain couples TRBV4-3 to TRBJ2-1, with no clear D. The CDR3 is 11 amino acids. Germline loops: CDR1 LGHNA, CDR2 YSLEER. V was clipped by 4 bases and J by 13 bases, with 11 bases between them. Written as DNA, the CDR3 is TGCGCCAGCAGCCGCGACACTCTTCAGTTCTTC. This translates into CASSRDTLQFF.

V gene TRBV19 combines with J gene TRBJ2-2; no firm D call. The CDR3 has 15 residues. V was clipped by 4 bases and J by 2 bases, with 11 bases between them. From germline, CDR1 is LNHDA and CDR2 SQIVND (reference sequence). This CDR3 reads CASSRQPINTGELFF. For the CDR3, the DNA is TGTGCCAGTAGTAGGCAGCCGATAAACACCGGGGAGCTGTTTTTT. The entire variable domain, with the rest obtained from reference TRBV19 and TRBJ2-2, is as follows: DGGITQSPKYLFRKEGQNVTLSCEQNLNHDAMYWYRQDPGQGLRLIYYSQIVNDFQKGDIAEGYSVSREKKESFPLTVTSAQKNPTAFYLCASSRQPINTGELFFGEGSRLTVL.

V gene TRBV9 combines with J gene TRBJ1-1; 8 bases match TRBD1. This CDR3 has 14 residues. J gave up 0 bases and V 6 bases, and 4 bases lay outside the gene matches. Looked up from germline, CDR1 is SGDLS and CDR2 is YYNGEE. CDR3 amino acids: CASTQTGVNTEAFF. In DNA, the CDR3 is TGTGCCAGCACCCAGACAGGGGTGAACACTGAAGCTTTCTTT.

This clone was observed once. The chain joins TRBV5-4 to TRBJ2-7; the D call may be TRBD1 or TRBD2 (5 bases each). The CDR3 runs to 13 residues. Germline loops: CDR1 SGHNT, CDR2 YYREEE (reference sequence). V shed 2 bases and J shed 2 bases, with 8 bases lying between them. The CDR3 DNA follows: TGTGCCAGCAGCTTTGGGGACGCCTACGAGCAGTACTTC. This gives the protein CASSFGDAYEQYF.

The chain couples TRBV18 to TRBJ2-3, with 10 nucleotides matching TRBD2. V dropped 2 bases and J dropped 1; count of bases not matched to a gene: 6. CDR1 and CDR2 (germline): KGHSH, LQKENI. The CDR3 has 17 amino acids. Written as DNA, the CDR3 is TGTGCCAGCTCACCAGGGCTAGCGGGAGTCCGCACAGATACGCAGTATTTT. Protein: CASSPGLAGVRTDTQYF.

The rearrangement uses TRBV4-1 and TRBJ2-5; TRBD1 or TRBD2 may be the D gene (6 bases each). With 4 bases removed from V and 2 bases from J, the gap between germline ends came to 17 bases. Germline CDR1 and CDR2: MGHRA and YSYEKL. This CDR3 spans 16 amino acids. CDR3 coding DNA: TGCGCCAGCAGCCGTTCGGGGGCGGGGACACAAGAGACCCAGTACTTC. This codes for CASSRSGAGTQETQYF.

This rearrangement joins TRBV7-2 to TRBJ2-1; D gene unclear. Germline CDR1 is SGHTA and CDR2 is FQGNSA. There are 13 residues in the CDR3. Trimming removed 3 bases from V and 5 bases from J, with 8 bases in between. CDR3 nucleotide sequence: TGTGCCAGCAGCTTTGCTCAGCACAATGAGCAGTTCTTC. Its protein is CASSFAQHNEQFF.

To note about this clone: The identical CDR3 is also encoded by other nucleotide sequences in the sample. CDR3 sequence (DNA): TGTGCCAGCTCACCGAGCGGACAGGGTAACTATGGCTACACCTTC. Amino acid sequence: CASSPSGQGNYGYTF. The chain recombines TRBV18 with TRBJ1-2; TRBD1 agrees at 8 bases. Germline CDR1 is KGHSH and CDR2 is LQKENI. This CDR3 has 15 residues. Trimming cost V 3 bases and J 1 base; bases outside gene matches: 4.